These 23 T cell receptor beta chains were all obtained from the same sample, sequenced in a study of shared clonotypes between healthy human individuals. The protocol was immunoSEQ multiplex PCR, while the TCRdb copy is restricted to in-frame clones and leaves out a portion. The sample records around 2.5 million clones, roughly 93% being singletons. The sample taken for sequencing was naive CD4+ T cells from PBMCs. Noted subset: CD45RA+ positively selected. These receptors all stem from a young man in good health. Some clones in this sample may be carry-over from other donors' samples.

This chain links TRBV20-1 with TRBJ2-7; no clear D. This CDR3 spans 11 amino acids. Germline lookup yields CDR1 DFQATT and CDR2 SNEGSKA (reference sequence). Between the trimmed V and J ends, which lost 6 bases and 0 bases, there was a span of 6 bases. The CDR3 sequence is CSAPSSYEQYF. The DNA for the CDR3 is TGCAGTGCCCCGAGCTCCTACGAGCAGTACTTC.

The V gene is TRBV28, the J gene TRBJ1-5, with D possibly being TRBD1 (6 bases). The CDR3 has 15 amino acids. The V gene's germline CDR1 is MDHEN and CDR2 SYDVKM. The V end lost 6 bases, the J end lost 9 bases, and 21 bases lay between the germline ends. DNA for the CDR3: TGTGCCAGCAGGGAAAATGGACAGTGGGGGGGGCCCCAGCATTTT. Protein: CASRENGQWGGPQHF.

Notes on this clone: The same CDR3 also results from other DNA sequences found in this sample. CDR3 in DNA: TGTGCCAGCAGCTTAGATCGGGGGTCCGGGGAGCTGTTTTTT. The encoded protein is CASSLDRGSGELFF. This chain connects TRBV7-2 to TRBJ2-2; D may be TRBD2 (6 bases). The CDR3 totals 14 residues. Germline CDR1 reads SGHTA; CDR2 reads FQGNSA. V lost 1 base, J lost 6 bases, and 9 bases lay in between. Based on the CDR3 plus reference TRBV7-2 and TRBJ2-2, the full variable domain is GAGVSQSPSNKVTEKGKDVELRCDPISGHTALYWYRQSLGQGLEFLIYFQGNSAPDKSGLPSDRFSAERTGGSVSTLTIQRTQQEDSAVYLCASSLDRGSGELFFGEGSRLTVL.

The V call is TRBV19, the J call TRBJ2-2; TRBD2 is a possible D gene (6 bases). The germline CDR1 and CDR2 sequences are LNHDA and SQIVND (reference sequence). V was shortened by 1 base and J by 1 base, with 10 bases between the two germline ends. The length of the CDR3 is 16 residues. DNA for the CDR3: TGTGCCAGTAGTATAGTCCGGGGGAAGAACACCGGGGAGCTGTTTTTT. Its protein is CASSIVRGKNTGELFF.

V and J are TRBV9 and TRBJ2-2; 11 bases fit TRBD2. CDR1 is SGDLS and CDR2 is YYNGEE in the germline V gene. Germline trimming cut 4 bases from V and 7 bases from J; bases unmatched to any gene: 9. CDR3 size: 16 residues. The CDR3 region has the DNA TGTGCCAGCAGCCCATATAGCGGGAGGGCCGGCGGGGAGCTGTTTTTT. This gives the protein CASSPYSGRAGGELFF.

For this clone: In the same sample, other DNA sequences code for this CDR3. The chain employs TRBV9 and TRBJ2-3, with TRBD2 matching over 10 bases. Germline V gene lookup returns CDR1 SGDLS and CDR2 YYNGEE. Trimming removed 3 bases from V and 0 bases from J; junction bases left unmatched: 1. The CDR3 length is 15 residues. The CDR3 reads CASSATSGSTDTQYF. In DNA, the CDR3 is TGTGCCAGCAGCGCGACTAGCGGGAGCACAGATACGCAGTATTTT.

A note on this clone: Other nucleotide sequences in the sample specify the same CDR3. This CDR3 reads CASSLGGTSGSNEQFF. CDR3 sequence (DNA): TGCGCCAGCAGCTTGGGCGGGACTAGCGGGAGTAATGAGCAGTTCTTC. The rearrangement uses TRBV5-1 and TRBJ2-1, with TRBD2 matching over 14 bases. CDR3 length: 16 residues. V dropped 0 bases and J dropped 7; count of bases not matched to a gene: 3. Germline assignment: CDR1 SGHRS and CDR2 YFSETQ.

The chain links TRBV28 to TRBJ2-5; perhaps TRBD2 as D (6 bases). Per germline, CDR1 MDHEN and CDR2 SYDVKM. CDR3 length: 15 amino acids. The ends were cut back, 2 bases at V and 1 base at J, with 11 bases in the middle. The CDR3 sequence is CASSLTPGVQETQYF. CDR3 bases: TGTGCCAGCAGTTTAACCCCGGGGGTCCAAGAGACCCAGTACTTC.

J is TRBJ2-7 and V is TRBV19; no firm D call. CDR3 length equals 15 residues. The germline CDR1 and CDR2 sequences are LNHDA and SQIVND (reference sequence). Trimming took 6 bases from V and 2 from J, leaving 17 bases between them. CDR3 region: CASSRPGLRTYEQYF. CDR3 DNA sequence: TGTGCCAGTAGCAGACCTGGATTGCGTACCTACGAGCAGTACTTC.

The genes are TRBV5-1 and TRBJ2-5, with D perhaps matching TRBD2 (6 bases). Germline V CDR1 and CDR2: SGHRS, YFSETQ. The V end was cut by 1 base, the J end by 3 bases, with 13 bases between. The CDR3 runs to 15 residues. The CDR3 sequence: CASSLRPSAEETQYF. DNA of the CDR3: TGCGCCAGCAGCTTGCGCCCTAGCGCAGAAGAGACCCAGTACTTC.

The V and J genes are TRBV5-1 and TRBJ2-5; D uncertain. V was shortened by 2 bases and J by 2 bases, with 10 bases between the two germline ends. This CDR3 is built from 14 residues. From germline, CDR1 is SGHRS and CDR2 YFSETQ. CDR3 sequence reads: CASSLGKAQETQYF. CDR3 DNA sequence: TGCGCCAGCAGCTTAGGGAAAGCTCAAGAGACCCAGTACTTC.

V gene TRBV4-3 combines with J gene TRBJ1-4; D unresolved. The CDR3 is made up of 15 amino acids. From germline, CDR1 is LGHNA and CDR2 YSLEER. Trimming cost V 3 bases and J 6 bases, with 14 bases left between them. The CDR3 coding sequence is TGCGCCAGCAGCCAGTTCGTTGGACGAGATGAAAAACTGTTTTTT. Translation: CASSQFVGRDEKLFF.

The chain combines TRBV9 with TRBJ2-1, with a tentative D call TRBD1 (7 bases). Germline CDR1 SGDLS, CDR2 YYNGEE. CDR3 length equals 14 residues. Trimming took 1 base from V and 7 from J, leaving 12 bases between them. The CDR3 loop is CASSVWQGGNEQFF. CDR3 DNA sequence: TGTGCCAGCAGCGTATGGCAGGGGGGTAATGAGCAGTTCTTC.

The J gene is TRBJ2-1, the V gene TRBV5-1; D possibly corresponds to TRBD2 (5 bases). The V gene's germline CDR1 is SGHRS and CDR2 YFSETQ. Trimming left V 2 bases short and J 9 bases short, with 12 bases between. The CDR3 contains 13 residues. The CDR3 nucleotides are TGCGCCAGCAGCTTTGACTACCCTCCTGAGCAGTTCTTC. Protein sequence: CASSFDYPPEQFF. The full variable domain, in which reference TRBV5-1 and TRBJ2-1 provide the parts outside the CDR3, is KAGVTQTPRYLIKTRGQQVTLSCSPISGHRSVSWYQQTPGQGLQFLFEYFSETQRNKGNFPGRFSGRQFSNSRSEMNVSTLELGDSALYLCASSFDYPPEQFFGPGTRLTVL.

The chain has TRBV7-9 and TRBJ2-1; possibly TRBD2 for D (6 bases). CDR3 length: 16 residues. Germline CDR1 reads SEHNR; CDR2 reads FQNEAQ (reference sequence). The V and J ends lost 5 bases and 0 bases respectively, with 14 bases between them. CDR3: CASSRLAPSSYNEQFF. The CDR3 DNA sequence: TGTGCCAGCAGCAGGCTAGCGCCCAGCTCCTACAATGAGCAGTTCTTC.

The V gene is TRBV2, the J gene TRBJ1-2; D is unclear. CDR1 and CDR2 from the germline V gene are SNHLY and FYNNEI. This CDR3 region has 13 residues. V was shortened by 7 bases and J by 3 bases, with 12 bases between the two germline ends. CDR3 bases: TGTGCCAGCAACATCCGCCCGGACTATGGCTACACCTTC. This gives the protein CASNIRPDYGYTF.

The genes are TRBV5-6 and TRBJ2-3; D not certain. Trimming pared 4 bases from V and 0 bases from J, leaving 6 bases between. Germline V gene lookup returns CDR1 SGHDT and CDR2 YYEEEE. This CDR3 has 13 residues. CDR3 DNA sequence: TGTGCCAGCAGCCGCAGTAGCACAGATACGCAGTATTTT. Amino acids: CASSRSSTDTQYF.

To note about this clone: At the DNA level, this CDR3 is encoded by other sequences in the same sample as well. The rearrangement joins TRBV20-1 to TRBJ1-2; 9 positions agree with TRBD1. Germline CDR1 reads DFQATT; CDR2 reads SNEGSKA (reference sequence). The CDR3 extends over 11 amino acids. With V trimmed by 3 bases and J by 8 bases, 1 base remained unmatched. In nucleotides, the CDR3 is TGCAGTGCTAGGGACAGGGGCGGCTACACCTTC. This translates into CSARDRGGYTF.

J is TRBJ2-7 and V is TRBV19; 8 bases match TRBD1. J gave up 4 bases and V 4 bases, and 6 bases lay outside the gene matches. Germline CDR1 reads LNHDA; CDR2 reads SQIVND (reference sequence). The CDR3 covers 14 residues. The CDR3, as DNA: TGTGCCAGTAGTACCGGACAGGGAAGGTACGAGCAGTACTTC. It encodes CASSTGQGRYEQYF.

The rearrangement joins TRBV27 to TRBJ2-7, with D possibly TRBD2 on 5 matching bases. The germline gives CDR1 MNHEY, CDR2 SMNVEV (reference sequence). The V end lost 6 bases, the J end lost 4 bases, and 10 bases lay between the germline ends. The CDR3 consists of 12 residues. This chain's CDR3 is CASSRAGYEQYF. For the CDR3, the DNA is TGTGCCAGCAGCCGGGCGGGTTACGAGCAGTACTTC.

This clone has just one count. The chain combines TRBV7-2 with TRBJ2-3; 9 bases fit TRBD1. This CDR3 is 15 amino acids long. The V gene's germline CDR1 is SGHTA and CDR2 FQGNSA. With 7 bases clipped from V and 4 bases from J, the junction kept 9 bases outside the gene matches. CDR3 DNA: TGTGCCAGCACCGCGGGACAGGGCTTTTCAGATACGCAGTATTTT. Translating gives CASTAGQGFSDTQYF.

V is TRBV13 and J is TRBJ2-7; D may match TRBD1 or TRBD2 (5 bases each). This CDR3 contains 15 residues. Trimming shortened V by 4 bases and J by 6 bases, and 19 bases separated the two germline ends. Germline V gene data show CDR1 as PRHDT and CDR2 as FYEKMQ (reference sequence). The CDR3 sequence is CASSSLLQGVGEQYF. Written as DNA, the CDR3 is TGTGCCAGCAGCTCCCTCCTTCAGGGAGTAGGCGAGCAGTACTTC.

This clone has a single count. The chain uses TRBV28 and TRBJ2-1; no reliable D call. Germline-derived CDR1 and CDR2 are MDHEN and SYDVKM. This CDR3 has 16 amino acids. V was pared by 6 bases and J by 4 bases, with 19 bases between. The CDR3 bases are TGTGCCAGCAGCTCTCTTGTCCCGGTGGAATACAATGAGCAGTTCTTC. It translates to CASSSLVPVEYNEQFF. The complete variable domain, with remaining parts taken from reference TRBV28 and TRBJ2-1, reads DVKVTQSSRYLVKRTGEKVFLECVQDMDHENMFWYRQDPGLGLRLIYFSYDVKMKEKGDIPEGYSVSREKKERFSLILESASTNQTSMYLCASSSLVPVEYNEQFFGPGTRLTVL.